The 18 T cell receptor beta chains given below trace back to one sample, sequenced in a study of OX40 agonist ivuxolimab in advanced cancers. Here immunoSEQ multiplex PCR was the method, and the copy in TCRdb shows in-frame clones only, minus some. The data hold 100,000 or so clones, with roughly 90% observed a single time. The source material was CD4+ or CD8+ T cells sorted from blood, sampled in a trial of the OX40 agonist ivuxolimab. Source of these receptors: an adult with an advanced solid tumor such as melanoma, head and neck, liver or kidney cancer.

This clone was found a few times. The V and J genes are TRBV7-8 and TRBJ1-6, with a weak D call TRBD1 (6 bases). Deletions cut 3 bases from V and 11 bases from J, with 14 bases between. Germline lookup yields CDR1 SGHVS and CDR2 FQNEAQ. The CDR3 runs 14 residues. The CDR3: CASSFGGRGPPLHF. CDR3 nucleotide sequence: TGTGCCAGCAGCTTTGGGGGGCGGGGGCCACCCCTCCACTTT.

The CDR3 DNA follows: TGTGCCAGCAGCCACTGGACTAGCGGGGAAGAGCAGTACTTC. This translates into CASSHWTSGEEQYF. The chain is built from TRBV7-9 and TRBJ2-7; 12 nucleotides line up with TRBD2. J lost 7 bases, V lost 5 bases, and 6 bases had no gene match. Germline-derived CDR1 and CDR2 are SEHNR and FQNEAQ (reference sequence). This CDR3 contains 14 residues.

V is TRBV18 and J is TRBJ1-3; TRBD1 matches at 8 bases. The CDR3 has 17 residues. Germline-derived CDR1 and CDR2 are KGHSH and LQKENI. V lost 1 base to trimming and J lost 2 bases; unmatched junction nucleotides: 7. CDR3 loop: CASSPLPDRVTGNTIYF. CDR3 coding DNA: TGTGCCAGCTCACCACTCCCGGACAGGGTGACTGGAAACACCATATATTTT.

V gene TRBV6-1 combines with J gene TRBJ2-7; 8 nucleotides match TRBD2. The germline V gene encodes CDR1 MNHNS and CDR2 SASEGT. The CDR3 totals 15 residues. V shed 7 bases and J 6 bases; nucleotides not matched to a gene: 14. The CDR3 protein is CASMVKAGVGSEQYF. CDR3 bases: TGTGCCAGCATGGTAAAAGCGGGAGTAGGAAGCGAGCAGTACTTC.

The rearrangement links TRBV6-6 to TRBJ1-2, with 7 bases matching TRBD1. In germline, CDR1 is MNHNY, CDR2 SVGAGI (reference sequence). V lost 5 bases and J lost 7; bases outside the gene matches: 7. The CDR3 covers 13 residues. CDR3 coding DNA: TGTGCCAGCAGTCTCCTGACAGGGATTGGCTACACCTTC. Translation gives CASSLLTGIGYTF.

Of note for this clone: At one of its ends the junction is not consistent with the germline gene, which may arise from a read error. This chain joins TRBV19 and TRBJ2-1; D is perhaps TRBD2 (5 bases). The CDR3 totals 15 residues. The germline V gene has CDR1 LNHDA and CDR2 SQIVND (reference sequence). CDR3 region: CASNSLGLHGNQQFF. DNA of the CDR3: TGTGCCAGTAATTCTTTAGGACTTCACGGCAATCAGCAGTTCTTC.

This clone was counted only a few times. This sequence joins TRBV5-1 and TRBJ2-7; D assignment may be TRBD1 or TRBD2 (5 bases each). CDR1 SGHRS and CDR2 YFSETQ come from the germline V gene. The CDR3 runs 12 residues. V was cut by 0 bases and J by 6 bases, with 7 bases left in between. Here the CDR3 DNA reads TGCGCCAGCAGCTTGGGAGGGGCCGAGCAGTACTTC. Encoded protein: CASSLGGAEQYF. Full variable domain (rest looked up from reference TRBV5-1 and TRBJ2-7): KAGVTQTPRYLIKTRGQQVTLSCSPISGHRSVSWYQQTPGQGLQFLFEYFSETQRNKGNFPGRFSGRQFSNSRSEMNVSTLELGDSALYLCASSLGGAEQYFGPGTRLTVT.

The chain has TRBV28 and TRBJ2-7; possible D gene TRBD2, 6 bases. V dropped 3 bases and J dropped 3 bases, with 15 bases sitting between them. The CDR3 consists of 15 residues. Germline CDR1 reads MDHEN; CDR2 reads SYDVKM. The CDR3 DNA sequence: TGTGCCAGCAGTTTGGGCGGGGTAACAATCTACGAGCAGTACTTC. It translates to CASSLGGVTIYEQYF.

The chain carries TRBV5-1 and TRBJ2-3, with D uncertain. V was cut by 4 bases and J by 5 bases, with 14 bases left in between. Germline V lookup: CDR1 SGHRS, CDR2 YFSETQ. This CDR3 is built from 14 residues. The CDR3 DNA sequence: TGCGCCAGCAGCCTGACCGGATGGGGAGATACGCAGTATTTT. Translated: CASSLTGWGDTQYF.

The V and J genes are TRBV25-1 and TRBJ1-6, with 8 bases aligning to TRBD1. Per the germline V gene, CDR1 is MGHDK and CDR2 is SYGVNS. The V gene end was trimmed by 4 bases and the J gene end by 8 bases; junction bases not matched to a gene: 7. This CDR3 spans 15 amino acids. CDR3 in amino acids: CASSGDRIKDSPLHF. The CDR3 DNA reads TGTGCCAGCAGTGGGGACAGGATAAAGGATTCACCCCTCCACTTT.

The chain recombines TRBV5-4 with TRBJ1-1, with no clear D. The germline gives CDR1 SGHNT, CDR2 YYREEE (reference sequence). The CDR3 is 11 residues long. Trimming pared 2 bases from V and 11 bases from J, leaving 10 bases between. CDR3 in amino acids: CASSFRREAFF. As DNA, the CDR3 is TGTGCCAGCAGCTTTCGTCGGGAGGCTTTCTTT.

The chain employs TRBV7-9 and TRBJ2-3; 8 bases are a match to TRBD2. Germline V CDR1 and CDR2: SEHNR, FQNEAQ (reference sequence). Trimming removed 8 bases from V and 0 bases from J; junction bases left unmatched: 13. The CDR3 covers 17 residues. The CDR3 DNA follows: TGTGCCAGCGGCACCCGGCGAGCGGGAGTTAGCACAGATACGCAGTATTTT. This gives the protein CASGTRRAGVSTDTQYF.

The CDR3 DNA follows: TGTGCCAGCTCACCAATGGGAGGTGCATACGAGCAGTACTTC. This sequence encodes CASSPMGGAYEQYF. The chain joins TRBV18 to TRBJ2-7, with a possible D match to TRBD2 (6 bases). V lost 2 bases, J lost 4 bases, and 12 bases lay in between. Germline V lookup: CDR1 KGHSH, CDR2 LQKENI. The CDR3 sequence is 14 residues long. Complete variable domain (other parts from reference TRBV18 and TRBJ2-7): NAGVMQNPRHLVRRRGQEARLRCSPMKGHSHVYWYRQLPEEGLKFMVYLQKENIIDESGMPKERFSAEFPKEGPSILRIQQVVRGDSAAYFCASSPMGGAYEQYFGPGTRLTVT.

The rearrangement uses TRBV7-8 and TRBJ1-1; D remains unclear. V was trimmed by 5 bases and J by 7 bases, leaving 14 bases between them. The CDR3 runs 13 residues. Per germline, CDR1 SGHVS and CDR2 FQNEAQ. CDR3 in amino acids: CASSVRTANEAFF. For the CDR3, the DNA is TGTGCCAGCAGCGTCCGGACGGCTAATGAAGCTTTCTTT.

In this sample, this clone turned up a few times. V usage is TRBV30 and J usage is TRBJ1-2; TRBD1 is a possible D gene (6 bases). CDR3 size: 12 residues. Germline CDR1 reads GTSNPN; CDR2 reads SVGIG (reference sequence). The V end lost 5 bases, the J end lost 4 bases, and 11 bases lay between the germline ends. The CDR3: CAWGGQSYGYTF. The CDR3 DNA reads TGTGCCTGGGGCGGACAGAGCTATGGCTACACCTTC.

The chain couples TRBV19 to TRBJ2-5, with 8 bases aligning to TRBD2. This CDR3 has 16 amino acids. Germline V gene data show CDR1 as LNHDA and CDR2 as SQIVND (reference sequence). Trimming at V came to 7 bases and at J to 1 base, leaving 11 bases not matched to a gene. DNA for the CDR3: TGTGCCAGTACCACCGGGACTAGGGGAACCCAAGAGACCCAGTACTTC. Residues: CASTTGTRGTQETQYF.

V is TRBV5-1 and J is TRBJ1-4, with a tentative D call TRBD1 (6 bases). Trimming stripped 1 base from V and 5 bases from J, with 12 bases between. The CDR3 is 15 residues long. The germline V gene encodes CDR1 SGHRS and CDR2 YFSETQ. Here the CDR3 DNA reads TGCGCCAGCAGCTTGTGGGGGGACAAGAATGAAAAACTGTTTTTT. This translates into CASSLWGDKNEKLFF.

The gene calls are TRBV19 and TRBJ1-1; no clear D gene. Looked up from germline, CDR1 is LNHDA and CDR2 is SQIVND (reference sequence). Deletions cut 1 base from V and 5 bases from J, with 14 bases between. The CDR3 has 15 amino acids. The CDR3 coding sequence is TGTGCCAGTAGTATAGGCCCGGGATTGAGTACTGAAGCTTTCTTT. Translation gives CASSIGPGLSTEAFF.